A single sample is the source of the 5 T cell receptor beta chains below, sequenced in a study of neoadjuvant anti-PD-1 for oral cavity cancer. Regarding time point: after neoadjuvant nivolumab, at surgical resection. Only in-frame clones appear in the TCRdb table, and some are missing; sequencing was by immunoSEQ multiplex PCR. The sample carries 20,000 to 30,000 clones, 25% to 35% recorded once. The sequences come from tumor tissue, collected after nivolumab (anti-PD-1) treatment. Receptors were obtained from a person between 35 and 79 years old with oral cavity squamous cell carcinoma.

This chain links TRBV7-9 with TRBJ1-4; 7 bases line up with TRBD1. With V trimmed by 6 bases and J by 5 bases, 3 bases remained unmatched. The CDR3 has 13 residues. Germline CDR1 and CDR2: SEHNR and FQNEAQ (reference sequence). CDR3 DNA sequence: TGTGCCAGCAGTCCGGACAGGAATGAAAAACTGTTTTTT. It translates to CASSPDRNEKLFF.

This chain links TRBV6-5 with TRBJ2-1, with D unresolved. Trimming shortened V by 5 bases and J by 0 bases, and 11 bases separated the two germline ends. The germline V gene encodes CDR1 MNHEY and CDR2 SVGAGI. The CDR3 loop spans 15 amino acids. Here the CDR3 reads CASSVNPSSYNEQFF. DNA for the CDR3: TGTGCCAGCAGTGTTAACCCGAGCTCCTACAATGAGCAGTTCTTC.

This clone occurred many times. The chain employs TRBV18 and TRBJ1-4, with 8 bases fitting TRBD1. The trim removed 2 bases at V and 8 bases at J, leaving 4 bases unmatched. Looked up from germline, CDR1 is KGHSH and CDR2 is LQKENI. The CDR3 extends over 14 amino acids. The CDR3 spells CASSPRQGSEKLFF. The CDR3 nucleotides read TGTGCCAGCTCACCAAGACAGGGGAGCGAAAAACTGTTTTTT.

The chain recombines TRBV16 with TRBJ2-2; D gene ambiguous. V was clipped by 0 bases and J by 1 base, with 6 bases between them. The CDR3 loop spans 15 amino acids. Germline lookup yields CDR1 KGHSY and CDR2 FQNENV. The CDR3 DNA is TGTGCCAGCAGCCAATCTCCCGGGAACACCGGGGAGCTGTTTTTT. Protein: CASSQSPGNTGELFF.

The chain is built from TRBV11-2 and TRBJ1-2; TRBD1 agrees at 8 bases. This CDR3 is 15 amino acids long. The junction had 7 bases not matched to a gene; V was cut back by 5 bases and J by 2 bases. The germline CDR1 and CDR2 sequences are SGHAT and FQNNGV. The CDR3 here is CASSPGQGRNYGYTF. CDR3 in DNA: TGTGCCAGCAGCCCCGGACAGGGACGCAACTATGGCTACACCTTC.